These 5 T cell receptor beta chains were sequenced from one sample in a study of blood T cell repertoires in COVID-19. Some clones are missing from TCRdb's copy, which holds only in-frame ones; the method was immunoSEQ multiplex PCR. Of 240,000 or so clones in the sample, 82% were seen once. What was sequenced was peripheral blood. These TCRs come from a woman aged 55-75 years with active or convalescent COVID-19.

The genes are TRBV10-3 and TRBJ1-2; D is unclear. The germline V gene has CDR1 ENHRY and CDR2 SYGVKD. This CDR3 has 13 amino acids. V was shortened by 3 bases and J by 4 bases, with 9 bases between the two germline ends. As DNA, the CDR3 is TGTGCCATCAGTGATTCAGGACTCTATGGCTACACCTTC. It specifies CAISDSGLYGYTF.

V and J are TRBV29-1 and TRBJ1-5; D is possibly TRBD1 (5 bases). The germline V and J ends were trimmed by 4 bases and 0 bases, with 16 bases remaining between them. The CDR3 contains 16 residues. Germline CDR1 reads SQVTM; CDR2 reads ANQGSEA. Here the CDR3 DNA reads TGCAGCGTTGTCCACCGGGGGGGGGATAGCAATCAGCCCCAGCATTTT. Amino acids: CSVVHRGGDSNQPQHF.

The rearrangement links TRBV3-1 (or the pseudogene TRBV3-2) to TRBJ1-1; D might be TRBD1 (5 bases). Germline loops: CDR1 LGHDT, CDR2 YNNKEL (reference sequence). V gave up 0 bases and J gave up 5 bases, with 10 bases separating them. This CDR3 has 14 amino acids. In nucleotides, the CDR3 is TGTGCCAGCAGCCAAGAGACGGCAGGGACTGAAGCTTTCTTT. This translates into CASSQETAGTEAFF.

This clone was picked up a small number of times. The rearrangement links TRBV6-4 to TRBJ1-2; tentative D call: TRBD1 (6 bases). V lost 0 bases and J lost 6, with 14 bases in between. This CDR3 has 15 amino acids. The germline CDR1 and CDR2 sequences are MRHNA and SNTAGT. CDR3 in amino acids: CASSDSEQGWDGYTF. The DNA of the CDR3 is TGTGCCAGCAGTGACTCGGAACAGGGATGGGATGGCTACACCTTC.

J is TRBJ2-1 and V is TRBV10-3; TRBD2 matches 14 bases. From germline, CDR1 is ENHRY and CDR2 SYGVKD. Unmatched junction bases numbered 0, after V lost 1 base and J lost 7 bases. The CDR3 consists of 15 residues. In DNA, the CDR3 is TGTGCCATCAGTGAGTGGACTAGCGGGGGGAATGAGCAGTTCTTC. Protein: CAISEWTSGGNEQFF.